This T cell receptor (beta chain) emerged from a study of cytomegalovirus exposure and HLA in healthy donors. Study conclusions and caveats: Overall, around 160 TCR beta chains were annotated as cytomegalovirus-associated. Researchers reported that a few CMV-associated chains were confirmed in vitro as CMV antigen-specific. Reportedly, cytomegalovirus status was diagnosed with high sensitivity and specificity.

Concerning this clone: Its antigen is still unknown.

The PCR made use of 60 Vbeta and 13 Jbeta primers. Sequencing was performed with immunoSEQ multiplex PCR; in TCRdb, only in-frame clones are kept and a portion is missing. The repertoire has about 150,000 clones, approximately 82% of them found once; the top ten carry approximately 10%. The CDR3 has 15 residues. Germline V lookup: CDR1 SGHAT, CDR2 FQNNGV. Trimming cost V 5 bases and J 5 bases, with 19 bases left between them. V and J are TRBV11-2 and TRBJ2-7, with D possibly being TRBD2 (6 bases). Specimen: PBMCs. The receptor was isolated from a man aged 18 to 29 in good health and CMV-seropositive. The CDR3 spells CASSPPGLQGNEQYF. The CDR3 bases are TGTGCCAGCAGCCCACCGGGACTCCAAGGGAACGAGCAGTACTTC.